This T cell receptor (beta chain) was documented in a study of control samples from healthy donors and cancer patients. The CDR3 covers 14 residues. V was cut by 1 base and J by 6 bases, with 10 bases left in between. Germline values: CDR1 SGHVS, CDR2 FQNEAQ. Using immunoSEQ multiplex PCR, the repertoire was profiled, and TCRdb retains in-frame clones only, with some absent. The sample lists approximately 74,000 clones, approximately 94% seen once, with 2.8% in the top ten. The clonotype was recovered from a woman aged 25 to 45 in good health. This chain connects TRBV7-8 to TRBJ1-5; D unresolved. The sample consisted of blood. The CDR3 sequence is CASSLVGAGQPQHF. CDR3 DNA sequence: TGTGCCAGCAGCTTAGTGGGTGCGGGTCAGCCCCAGCATTTT. Based on the CDR3 plus reference TRBV7-8 and TRBJ1-5, the full variable domain is GAGVSQSPRYKVAKRGQDVALRCDPISGHVSLFWYQQALGQGPEFLTYFQNEAQLDKSGLPSDRFFAERPEGSVSTLKIQRTQQEDSAVYLCASSLVGAGQPQHFGDGTRLSIL.